Below, 22 T cell receptor beta chains from the same sample are listed, as sequenced in a study of T cell responses to AZD1222 COVID-19 vaccine. The table came from immunoSEQ multiplex PCR; TCRdb's copy has only in-frame clones and leaves some out. The table shows about 120,000 clones, with over 75% occurring only once. This specimen was peripheral blood, taken on day 0 of AZD1222 vaccination. The receptors originated from an adult in good health.

The V call is TRBV4-1, the J call TRBJ2-7; TRBD1 is a possible D gene (6 bases). The CDR3 is made up of 14 amino acids. The germline V gene has CDR1 MGHRA and CDR2 YSYEKL. Trimming removed 3 bases from V and 2 bases from J, with 11 bases in between. The CDR3 DNA follows: TGCGCCAGCAGCCAGGCAGGGGCTACCTACGAGCAGTACTTC. This gives the protein CASSQAGATYEQYF.

The chain carries TRBV7-3 and TRBJ1-1; D call uncertain. Trimming took 3 bases from V and 1 from J, leaving 9 bases between them. Germline lookup yields CDR1 SGHTA and CDR2 FQGTGA. The CDR3 extends over 14 amino acids. The CDR3: CASSFKAGNTEAFF. Here the CDR3 DNA reads TGTGCCAGCAGCTTCAAGGCTGGGAACACTGAAGCTTTCTTT.

The sample holds one count of this clone. The gene calls are TRBV13 and TRBJ2-2; TRBD1 agrees at 9 bases. This CDR3 contains 16 residues. V lost 5 bases and J lost 4; bases outside the gene matches: 8. The germline V gene has CDR1 PRHDT and CDR2 FYEKMQ (reference sequence). The CDR3 spells CASSRDRGTGTGELFF. The CDR3 DNA follows: TGTGCCAGCAGCCGTGACAGGGGGACGGGCACCGGGGAGCTGTTTTTT.

This clone came up a few times. The chain has TRBV2 and TRBJ1-1; D is unresolved. The CDR3 covers 12 residues. V dropped 0 bases and J dropped 10 bases, with 9 bases sitting between them. The germline gives CDR1 SNHLY, CDR2 FYNNEI. The CDR3 DNA is TGTGCCAGCAGTGAAGCGCTTCGGGTAGCTTTCTTT. Translating it yields CASSEALRVAFF.

The count of this clone is one. This chain uses TRBV18 with TRBJ1-4; D perhaps matches TRBD1 (5 bases). CDR3 length: 16 amino acids. Trimming left V 1 base short and J 2 bases short, with 11 bases between. CDR1 and CDR2 from the germline V gene are KGHSH and LQKENI. The CDR3 nucleotides are TGTGCCAGCTCACCACTTAAGGGGCTGACTAATGAAAAACTGTTTTTT. It encodes CASSPLKGLTNEKLFF. Full variable domain (missing parts from reference TRBV18 and TRBJ1-4): NAGVMQNPRHLVRRRGQEARLRCSPMKGHSHVYWYRQLPEEGLKFMVYLQKENIIDESGMPKERFSAEFPKEGPSILRIQQVVRGDSAAYFCASSPLKGLTNEKLFFGSGTQLSVL.

This rearrangement joins TRBV6-6 to TRBJ1-5; D remains ambiguous. In germline, CDR1 is MNHNY, CDR2 SVGAGI (reference sequence). The V and J ends lost 6 bases and 4 bases respectively, with 16 bases between them. CDR3 length: 15 residues. The CDR3 region is CASSNRRAANQPQHF. As DNA, the CDR3 is TGTGCCAGCAGCAACAGACGGGCAGCTAATCAGCCCCAGCATTTT.

The genes are TRBV27 and TRBJ2-3; D tentatively fits TRBD1 or TRBD2 (5 bases each). Trimming cost V 3 bases and J 0 bases, with 22 bases left between them. From germline, CDR1 is MNHEY and CDR2 SMNVEV (reference sequence). This CDR3 spans 19 amino acids. The CDR3 DNA is TGTGCCAGCAGTTTCTCGACCCGACTCCGGGACCTAAGCACAGATACGCAGTATTTT. This encodes CASSFSTRLRDLSTDTQYF.

J is TRBJ1-1 and V is TRBV15, with D possibly being TRBD1 (5 bases). The CDR3 totals 16 residues. The V gene lost 0 bases and the J gene lost 0 bases, with 11 bases spanning the gap. Germline V gene data show CDR1 as LNHNV and CDR2 as YYDKDF (reference sequence). CDR3 nucleotide sequence: TGTGCCACCAGCAGAGATCTCGGGGCTATGAACACTGAAGCTTTCTTT. Amino acids: CATSRDLGAMNTEAFF.

This clone turned up a few times. The chain employs TRBV7-3 and TRBJ1-1; D gene uncertain. Looked up from germline, CDR1 is SGHTA and CDR2 is FQGTGA. V lost 6 bases to trimming and J lost 0 bases, with 8 bases between them. CDR3 length: 13 amino acids. The CDR3 loop is CASSPSVNTEAFF. CDR3 DNA: TGTGCCAGCAGTCCGAGTGTGAACACTGAAGCTTTCTTT.

J is TRBJ1-2 and V is TRBV10-2; no reliable D call. Germline V gene sequence: CDR1 WSHSY, CDR2 SAAADI. The V and J ends lost 0 bases and 10 bases respectively, with 12 bases between them. The CDR3 extends over 13 amino acids. The CDR3 DNA reads TGCGCCAGCAGTGAGTCGGCGCTCCTACCCTACACCTTC. It translates to CASSESALLPYTF.

This sequence joins TRBV5-4 and TRBJ1-2, with D possibly TRBD1 on 5 matching bases. Germline V gene sequence: CDR1 SGHNT, CDR2 YYREEE (reference sequence). The CDR3 extends over 13 amino acids. Trimming took off 0 bases at V and 5 bases at J, with 8 bases between the two ends. The CDR3 is CASSLAGSYGYTF. CDR3 DNA sequence: TGTGCCAGCAGCTTGGCAGGGTCATATGGCTACACCTTC.

The genes are TRBV11-2 and TRBJ2-7, with D perhaps matching TRBD1 (6 bases). V dropped 5 bases and J dropped 0 bases, with 14 bases sitting between them. Germline CDR1 reads SGHAT; CDR2 reads FQNNGV. This CDR3 is 15 amino acids long. CDR3 residues: CASSKYRDSSYEQYF. The CDR3 DNA follows: TGTGCCAGCAGCAAATACAGGGATAGCTCCTACGAGCAGTACTTC.

The rearrangement uses TRBV24-1 and TRBJ2-7; perhaps TRBD2 as D (6 bases). V lost 5 bases and J 2 bases, leaving 18 bases between the germline ends. Germline CDR1 reads KGHDR; CDR2 reads SFDVKD. This CDR3 is built from 16 residues. This CDR3 is CATSAGRQWGAYEQYF. CDR3 DNA: TGTGCCACCAGTGCTGGCAGGCAATGGGGGGCCTACGAGCAGTACTTC.

V usage is TRBV7-3 and J usage is TRBJ1-1; TRBD1 matches at 8 bases. There are 15 residues in the CDR3. CDR1 SGHTA and CDR2 FQGTGA come from the germline V gene. The V gene end was trimmed by 6 bases and the J gene end by 1 base; junction bases not matched to a gene: 7. Here the CDR3 reads CASRRPGGQNTEAFF. In DNA form, the CDR3 reads TGTGCCAGCAGAAGACCAGGGGGCCAGAACACTGAAGCTTTCTTT.

The chain links TRBV4-1 to TRBJ1-4; tentative D call: TRBD1 (6 bases). Germline loops: CDR1 MGHRA, CDR2 YSYEKL. The CDR3 contains 15 residues. Trimming removed 6 bases from V and 3 bases from J, with 14 bases in between. CDR3 in amino acids: CASRDSWTANEKLFF. The CDR3 region has the DNA TGCGCCAGCAGAGATTCCTGGACAGCTAATGAAAAACTGTTTTTT.

CDR3 protein: CASSLWRETGELFF. CDR3 DNA sequence: TGTGCCAGCAGCTTATGGAGAGAAACCGGGGAGCTGTTTTTT. The chain recombines TRBV11-2 with TRBJ2-2; D ambiguous. The CDR3 consists of 14 residues. The germline V gene has CDR1 SGHAT and CDR2 FQNNGV. Trimming pared 2 bases from V and 5 bases from J, leaving 9 bases between.

This clone was observed a single time. V gene TRBV6-5 combines with J gene TRBJ1-1; maybe TRBD1 (5 bases). The CDR3 has 15 amino acids. Trimming stripped 7 bases from V and 4 bases from J, with 19 bases between. Germline CDR1 reads MNHEY; CDR2 reads SVGAGI. The CDR3 reads CASTPPGVSGTEAFF. In nucleotides, the CDR3 is TGTGCCAGCACCCCACCGGGGGTCTCGGGCACTGAAGCTTTCTTT.

The chain is built from TRBV11-3 and TRBJ1-6, with D possibly being TRBD1 (5 bases). The V end was cut by 2 bases, the J end by 9 bases, with 11 bases between. The CDR3 extends over 14 amino acids. Looked up from germline, CDR1 is SGHNT and CDR2 is YENEEA. The CDR3 loop is CASSLSGRASPLHF. The CDR3 nucleotides read TGTGCCAGCAGCTTAAGTGGCAGGGCTTCACCCCTCCACTTT.

The chain recombines TRBV6-1 with TRBJ2-7; 10 bases are a match to TRBD1. V shed 1 base, J shed 0 bases, and the junction held 0 bases outside the gene matches. This CDR3 is 15 amino acids long. CDR1 MNHNS and CDR2 SASEGT come from the germline V gene. The CDR3 coding sequence is TGTGCCAGCAGTGAAGGGACAGGGGGCTCCTACGAGCAGTACTTC. This sequence encodes CASSEGTGGSYEQYF.

The genes are TRBV5-1 and TRBJ1-2, with a possible D match to TRBD1 (6 bases). Germline lookup yields CDR1 SGHRS and CDR2 YFSETQ. The ends were cut back, 4 bases at V and 4 bases at J, with 17 bases in the middle. CDR3 size: 15 residues. This CDR3 is CASSLGHGQIYGYTF. CDR3 DNA sequence: TGCGCCAGCAGCCTGGGTCACGGACAGATCTATGGCTACACCTTC.

This clone was recorded once. The genes are TRBV10-2 and TRBJ1-1; D is uncertain. Trimming shortened V by 8 bases and J by 1 base, and 8 bases separated the two germline ends. From germline, CDR1 is WSHSY and CDR2 SAAADI. The CDR3 length is 12 residues. The CDR3 region is CASGRANTEAFF. The CDR3 DNA reads as TGCGCCAGCGGACGGGCGAACACTGAAGCTTTCTTT.

The CDR3 DNA is TGTGCCAGCAGCTTGGGACGGGGCGACGAGCAGTACTTC. The encoded protein is CASSLGRGDEQYF. The rearrangement joins TRBV5-6 to TRBJ2-7; D tentatively reads TRBD1 or TRBD2 (5 bases each). Trimming removed 0 bases from V and 5 bases from J, with 9 bases in between. Germline CDR1 reads SGHDT; CDR2 reads YYEEEE. The CDR3 totals 13 residues. The whole variable domain, remainder taken from reference TRBV5-6 and TRBJ2-7, is DAGVTQSPTHLIKTRGQQVTLRCSPKSGHDTVSWYQQALGQGPQFIFQYYEEEERQRGNFPDRFSGHQFPNYSSELNVNALLLGDSALYLCASSLGRGDEQYFGPGTRLTVT.